This TCR beta chain appears in the sequencing data of a study of T cells in Graves' hyperthyroidism and ophthalmopathy. Overall study context: The initial diagnosis was the point when peripheral blood was collected, ahead of any treatment.

Amplified regions were TCR beta CDR3 sequences from RNA transcripts. The HTBI primer set drove a first-round RT-PCR of the TCR CDR3. MiXCR, run by TCRdb on the multiplex PCR reads, gives a single entry per CDR3 protein. This sample carries 250,000 to 400,000 distinct CDR3 sequences, roughly an eighth of them seen once, and the ten largest clones take 30% to 40%. Patients having uncontrolled infection, another autoimmune disease, pregnancy or lactation were not included. Orbital computed tomography, thyroid ultrasound, serum thyroxine and TRAb, and clinical symptoms together informed the diagnoses. V lost 9 bases and J lost 4, with 15 bases in between. The CDR3 consists of 13 residues. From germline, CDR1 is SNHLY and CDR2 FYNNEI.

This chain connects TRBV2 to TRBJ1-2; D perhaps matches TRBD1 (6 bases). Sequences were obtained from blood. This receptor was taken from a woman aged 40 to 50 with Graves' ophthalmopathy. The DNA for the CDR3 is TGTGCCAGAGGGCCCGGACAGTCCTATGGCTACACCTTC. Protein: CARGPGQSYGYTF.